These T cell receptor beta chains were read from a single sample in a study of cytomegalovirus exposure and HLA in healthy donors. Data came from immunoSEQ multiplex PCR; TCRdb stores just in-frame clones and leaves some out. The sample consists of 100,000 or so clones, roughly 79% of them appearing once. Sequencing was carried out using PBMCs. The receptors originated from a male donor in good health and CMV-seronegative. The CDR3 runs from the conserved cysteine through the conserved F or W. The order of the fields is D gene, clone size, V gene, J gene, CDR3 protein, CDR3 DNA. A D gene is named only where the DNA matches it firmly. A row's size may be missing; if present it is once, few, many or a size class.

.	few	TRBV15	TRBJ1-2	CATSNGFNYGYTF	TGTGCCACCAGCAACGGGTTCAACTATGGCTACACCTTC
.	.	TRBV9	TRBJ2-7	CASSVGQQAYEQYF	TGTGCCAGCAGCGTAGGACAGCAAGCCTACGAGCAGTACTTC
.	.	TRBV4-1	TRBJ1-5	CASSQEASPAPGQPQHF	TGCGCCAGCAGCCAAGAAGCGAGCCCTGCCCCGGGTCAGCCCCAGCATTTT
TRBD2	.	TRBV4-1	TRBJ2-3	CASSQDMTSGRAGDTQYF	TGCGCCAGCAGCCAAGACATGACTAGCGGGAGGGCCGGAGATACGCAGTATTTT
TRBD1	.	TRBV18	TRBJ1-4	CASSPAPTGGGGKLFF	TGTGCCAGCTCACCAGCCCCGACAGGGGGTGGCGGAAAACTGTTTTTT
TRBD2	.	TRBV4-3	TRBJ2-2	CASSQGTSGTVSWTGELFF	TGCGCCAGCAGCCAAGGGACGAGCGGGACGGTTTCGTGGACCGGGGAGCTGTTTTTT
TRBD1	.	TRBV27	TRBJ1-2	CASRPQGQGLGVRHYGYTF	TGTGCCAGCAGACCCCAGGGACAGGGTCTCGGGGTCCGACACTATGGCTACACCTTC
TRBD2	.	TRBV11-2	TRBJ2-7	CASSFGTSGYEQYF	TGTGCCAGCAGCTTCGGGACTAGCGGCTACGAGCAGTACTTC
TRBD2	.	TRBV28	TRBJ2-1	CASSRGRTSGIGRQFF	TGTGCCAGCTCCCGCGGTCGGACTAGCGGGATAGGGCGGCAGTTCTTC
.	.	TRBV28	TRBJ2-7	CAGSPGILFNEQYF	TGTGCCGGTTCGCCAGGCATTTTATTTAACGAGCAGTACTTC
.	.	TRBV30	TRBJ1-2	CAWSDTSNYGYTF	TGTGCCTGGAGTGACACCTCTAACTATGGCTACACCTTC
TRBD2	once	TRBV7-7	TRBJ2-1	CASSLLAGAYNEQFF	TGTGCCAGCAGCTTACTAGCGGGTGCCTACAATGAGCAGTTCTTC
.	.	TRBV5-1	TRBJ2-3	CASSVGTLSPDTQYF	TGCGCCAGCAGCGTCGGGACTCTCTCCCCAGATACGCAGTATTTT
.	.	TRBV6-5	TRBJ1-3	CASSWRGNSGNTIYF	TGTGCCAGCAGTTGGCGGGGCAACTCTGGAAACACCATATATTTT
.	.	TRBV28	TRBJ1-1	CASSARDTWNTEAFF	TGTGCCAGCAGTGCTCGGGACACATGGAACACTGAAGCTTTCTTT
TRBD2	many	TRBV15	TRBJ2-7	CATSRESGSSYEQYF	TGTGCCACCAGCAGAGAAAGCGGGAGCTCCTACGAGCAGTACTTC
TRBD2	.	TRBV4-2	TRBJ2-3	CASSQEGQRGDTQYF	TGTGCCAGCAGCCAAGAAGGGCAGCGGGGGGATACGCAGTATTTT
.	.	TRBV4-2	TRBJ2-7	CASTPDSSYEQYF	TGTGCCAGTACTCCAGACAGCTCCTACGAGCAGTACTTC
.	.	TRBV7-2	TRBJ2-3	CASSRDRHTDTQYF	TGTGCCAGCAGCAGAGACAGACACACAGATACGCAGTATTTT
.	.	TRBV25-1	TRBJ2-7	CASSTHRSSYEQYF	TGTGCCAGCAGTACACATAGGAGCTCCTACGAGCAGTACTTC
.	.	TRBV6-1	TRBJ2-7	CASSLNSGYEQYF	TGTGCCAGCAGTCTTAATAGCGGCTACGAGCAGTACTTC
.	.	TRBV11-3	TRBJ2-4	CASSLVQGGGRHIQYF	TGTGCCAGCAGCTTAGTTCAGGGAGGCGGTCGGCACATTCAGTACTTC
TRBD2	.	TRBV2	TRBJ2-5	CASSEGGGGVETQYF	TGTGCCAGCAGTGAGGGCGGGGGGGGCGTGGAGACCCAGTACTTC
TRBD1	.	TRBV6-5	TRBJ1-6	CASSSATGRHSPLHF	TGTGCCAGCAGTTCCGCGACAGGGCGTCATTCACCCCTCCACTTT
TRBD2	.	TRBV30	TRBJ2-1	CAWSVSSGRWNEQFF	TGTGCCTGGAGTGTGAGCAGCGGGAGGTGGAATGAGCAGTTCTTC
.	.	TRBV28	TRBJ1-2	CASRSPTPEGYGYTF	TGTGCCAGCAGGTCACCAACTCCCGAGGGTTATGGCTACACCTTC
TRBD2	few	TRBV6-1	TRBJ2-2	CASTPLSGRGGELFF	TGTGCCAGCACCCCACTTTCCGGGAGGGGCGGGGAGCTGTTTTTT
TRBD2	.	TRBV5-5	TRBJ2-2	CASRGLAGVAGELFF	TGTGCCAGCAGGGGACTAGCGGGAGTCGCCGGGGAGCTGTTTTTT
TRBD1	few	TRBV6-6	TRBJ1-1	CASSQGQGTEAFF	TGTGCCAGCAGCCAGGGACAGGGGACTGAAGCTTTCTTT
.	.	TRBV30	TRBJ2-7	CAWSPTGTPDHEQYF	TGTGCCTGGAGTCCAACAGGGACCCCTGACCACGAGCAGTACTTC
TRBD2	.	TRBV7-8	TRBJ2-5	CASSLLPPGTSEETQYF	TGTGCCAGCAGCTTACTCCCCCCCGGGACTAGCGAAGAGACCCAGTACTTC
.	.	TRBV28	TRBJ2-3	CASRETGGTDTQYF	TGTGCCAGTAGGGAAACCGGGGGTACAGATACGCAGTATTTT
.	.	TRBV5-1	TRBJ2-3	CASSMDSSTDTQYF	TGCGCCAGCAGCATGGACAGTAGCACAGATACGCAGTATTTT
.	few	TRBV5-5	TRBJ1-4	CASSLVREGEKLFF	TGTGCCAGCAGCTTGGTGCGAGAGGGTGAAAAACTGTTTTTT
.	.	TRBV19	TRBJ2-7	CASSIRGRTYEQYF	TGTGCCAGTAGTATACGAGGGAGAACCTACGAGCAGTACTTC
.	.	TRBV5-5	TRBJ1-2	CASSLASTKANYGYTF	TGTGCCAGCAGCTTGGCTAGCACGAAAGCTAACTATGGCTACACCTTC